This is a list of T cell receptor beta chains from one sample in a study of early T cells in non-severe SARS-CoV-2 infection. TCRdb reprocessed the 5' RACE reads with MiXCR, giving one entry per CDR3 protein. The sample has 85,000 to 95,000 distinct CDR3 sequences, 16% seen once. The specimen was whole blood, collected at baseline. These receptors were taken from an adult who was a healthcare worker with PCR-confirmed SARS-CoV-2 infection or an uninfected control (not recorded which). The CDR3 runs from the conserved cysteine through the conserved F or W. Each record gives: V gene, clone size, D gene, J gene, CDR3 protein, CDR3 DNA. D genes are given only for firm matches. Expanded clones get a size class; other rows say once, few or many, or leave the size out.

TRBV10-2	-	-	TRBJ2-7	CASSESLGYEQYF	TGCGCCAGCAGTGAGTCCTTGGGCTACGAGCAGTACTTC
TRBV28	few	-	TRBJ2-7	CASSSAGVGQYEQYF	TGTGCCAGCAGCTCCGCCGGGGTAGGTCAATACGAGCAGTACTTC
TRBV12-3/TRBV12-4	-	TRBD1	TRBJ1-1	CASRPPGQGEAFF	TGTGCCAGCAGGCCCCCGGGACAGGGGGAAGCTTTCTTT
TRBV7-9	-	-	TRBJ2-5	CASSGLNWETQYF	TGTGCCAGCAGCGGATTGAACTGGGAGACCCAGTACTTC
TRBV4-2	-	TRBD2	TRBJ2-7	CASSQEISGTYEQYF	TGTGCCAGCAGCCAAGAAATTAGCGGGACCTACGAGCAGTACTTC
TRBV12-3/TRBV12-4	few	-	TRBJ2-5	CASSHRVTQYF	TGTGCCAGCAGTCACCGTGTGACCCAGTACTTC
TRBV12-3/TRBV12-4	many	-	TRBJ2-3	CASSPGAGSTDTQYF	TGTGCCAGCAGTCCCGGAGCGGGTAGCACAGATACGCAGTATTTT
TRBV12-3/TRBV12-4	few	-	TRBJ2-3	CASSFVSNTDTQYF	TGTGCCAGCAGTTTTGTCTCGAACACAGATACGCAGTATTTT
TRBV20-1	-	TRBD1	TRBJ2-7	CSAQDRPISYEQYF	TGCAGTGCTCAGGACAGGCCAATATCCTACGAGCAGTACTTC
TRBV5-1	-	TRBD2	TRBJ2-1	CASSPQEGGNEQFF	TGCGCCAGCAGCCCGCAGGAGGGAGGGAATGAGCAGTTCTTC
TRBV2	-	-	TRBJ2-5	CASGYRQETQYF	TGTGCCAGCGGGTACAGGCAAGAGACCCAGTACTTC
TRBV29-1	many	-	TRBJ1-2	CSVSPQLDGHGYTF	TGCAGCGTTTCCCCCCAGTTGGACGGACATGGCTACACCTTC
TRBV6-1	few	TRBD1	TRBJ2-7	CASARSTGTEAYEQYF	TGTGCCAGCGCCCGATCCACCGGGACAGAGGCCTACGAGCAGTACTTC
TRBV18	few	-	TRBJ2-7	CASSPGAGDEQYF	TGTGCCAGCTCACCGGGTGCAGGGGACGAGCAGTACTTC
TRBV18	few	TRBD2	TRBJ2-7	CASSPTQRGFYEQYF	TGTGCCAGCTCACCAACCCAGCGGGGATTCTACGAGCAGTACTTC
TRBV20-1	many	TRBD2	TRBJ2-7	CSARTSGTYEQYF	TGCAGTGCCAGGACTAGCGGAACCTACGAGCAGTACTTC
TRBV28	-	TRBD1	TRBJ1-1	CAGTGTGRTEAFF	TGTGCCGGAACCGGGACAGGGAGGACTGAAGCTTTCTTT
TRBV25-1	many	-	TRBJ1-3	CASPGGSAVVGNTIYF	TGTGCCAGCCCCGGCGGGAGTGCGGTCGTGGGAAACACCATATATTTT
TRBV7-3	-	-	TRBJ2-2	CASSPTDSPTGELFF	TGTGCCAGCAGCCCCACGGACTCACCCACCGGGGAGCTGTTTTTT
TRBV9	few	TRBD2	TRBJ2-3	CASSEGAGGPTDTQYF	TGTGCCAGCAGCGAGGGAGCGGGAGGGCCAACAGATACGCAGTATTTT
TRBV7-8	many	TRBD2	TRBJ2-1	CASSAFTSANEQFF	TGTGCCAGCAGCGCTTTTACTAGCGCAAATGAGCAGTTCTTC
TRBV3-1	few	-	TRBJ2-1	CASSPSTYNEQFF	TGTGCCAGCAGCCCCTCCACCTACAATGAGCAGTTCTTC
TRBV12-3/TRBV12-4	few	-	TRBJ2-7	CASSPIGVWPYEQYF	TGTGCCAGCAGCCCGATAGGGGTATGGCCTTACGAGCAGTACTTC
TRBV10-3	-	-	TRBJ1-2	CAIRARDIRGYTF	TGTGCCATCAGGGCCCGGGACATCCGGGGCTACACCTTC
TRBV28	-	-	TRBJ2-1	CASSQAPGEGRVEQFF	TGTGCCAGCAGCCAGGCTCCAGGGGAAGGGAGAGTTGAGCAGTTCTTC
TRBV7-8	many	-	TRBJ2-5	CASSAGLRAASQYF	TGTGCCAGCAGCGCCGGGCTGAGGGCGGCGTCCCAGTACTTC
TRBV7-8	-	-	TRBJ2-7	CASSLAKRDEQYF	TGTGCCAGCAGCTTAGCGAAGCGGGACGAGCAGTACTTC